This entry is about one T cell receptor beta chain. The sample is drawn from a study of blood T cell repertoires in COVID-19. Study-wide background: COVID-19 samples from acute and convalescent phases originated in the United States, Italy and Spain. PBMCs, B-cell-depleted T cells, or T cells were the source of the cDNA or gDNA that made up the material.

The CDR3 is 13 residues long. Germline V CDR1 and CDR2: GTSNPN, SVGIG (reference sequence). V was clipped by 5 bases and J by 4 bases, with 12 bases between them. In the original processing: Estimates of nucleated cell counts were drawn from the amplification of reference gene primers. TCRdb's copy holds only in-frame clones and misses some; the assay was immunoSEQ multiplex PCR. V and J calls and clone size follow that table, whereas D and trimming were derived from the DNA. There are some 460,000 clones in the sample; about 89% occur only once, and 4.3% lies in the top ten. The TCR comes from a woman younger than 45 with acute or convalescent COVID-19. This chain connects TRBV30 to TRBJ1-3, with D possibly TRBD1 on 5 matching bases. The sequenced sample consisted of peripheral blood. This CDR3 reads CAWGHNQGNTIYF. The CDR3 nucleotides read TGTGCCTGGGGACACAACCAAGGAAACACCATATATTTT.